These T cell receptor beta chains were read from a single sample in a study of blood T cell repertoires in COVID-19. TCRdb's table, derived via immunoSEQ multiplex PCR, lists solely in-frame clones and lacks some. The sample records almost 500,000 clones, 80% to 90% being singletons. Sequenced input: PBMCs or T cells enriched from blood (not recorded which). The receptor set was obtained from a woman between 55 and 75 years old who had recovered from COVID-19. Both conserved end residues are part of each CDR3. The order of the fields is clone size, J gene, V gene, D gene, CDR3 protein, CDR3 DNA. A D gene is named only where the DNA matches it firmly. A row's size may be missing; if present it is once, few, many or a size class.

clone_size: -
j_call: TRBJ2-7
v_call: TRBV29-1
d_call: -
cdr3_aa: CSVARDPATEQYF
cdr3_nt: TGCAGCGTTGCTCGGGATCCCGCTACCGAGCAGTACTTC

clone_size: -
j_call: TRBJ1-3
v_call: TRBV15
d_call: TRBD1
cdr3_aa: CATSRPQGARGNTIYF
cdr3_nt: TGTGCCACCAGCAGACCCCAGGGGGCGCGGGGAAACACCATATATTTT

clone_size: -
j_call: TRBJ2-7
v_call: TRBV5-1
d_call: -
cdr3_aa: CASSLEPGSPYEQYF
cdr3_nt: TGCGCCAGCAGCTTGGAGCCAGGTTCCCCCTACGAGCAGTACTTC

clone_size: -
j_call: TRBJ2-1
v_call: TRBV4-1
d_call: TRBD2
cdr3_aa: CASSPLARDHNEQFF
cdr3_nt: TGCGCCAGCAGCCCACTAGCGCGGGACCACAATGAGCAGTTCTTC

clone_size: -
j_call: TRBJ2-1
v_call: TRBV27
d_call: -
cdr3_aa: CASREDRQTRNYNEQFF
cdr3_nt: TGTGCCAGCAGAGAGGACCGACAGACAAGAAACTACAATGAGCAGTTCTTC

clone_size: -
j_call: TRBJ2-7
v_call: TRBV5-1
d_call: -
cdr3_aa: CASSTSDISYEQYF
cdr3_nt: TGCGCCAGCAGCACGTCGGACATCTCCTACGAGCAGTACTTC

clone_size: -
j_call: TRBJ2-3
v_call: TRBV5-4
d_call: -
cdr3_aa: CASSSTRGTSTDTQYF
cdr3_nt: TGTGCCAGCAGCTCAACTCGAGGGACTAGCACAGATACGCAGTATTTT

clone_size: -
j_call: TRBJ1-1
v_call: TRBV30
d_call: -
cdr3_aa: CAWNMNTEAFF
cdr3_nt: TGTGCCTGGAATATGAACACTGAAGCTTTCTTT

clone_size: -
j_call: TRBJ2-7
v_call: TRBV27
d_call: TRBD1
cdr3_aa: CASRPGGGRTYEQYF
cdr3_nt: TGTGCCAGCAGGCCAGGGGGTGGACGAACCTACGAGCAGTACTTC

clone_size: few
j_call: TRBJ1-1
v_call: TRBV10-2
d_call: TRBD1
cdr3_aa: CATGQGYMNTEAFF
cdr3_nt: TGCGCCACGGGACAGGGATACATGAACACTGAAGCTTTCTTT

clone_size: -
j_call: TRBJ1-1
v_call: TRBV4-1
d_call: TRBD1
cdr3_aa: CASSQAEGQGNTEAFF
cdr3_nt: TGCGCCAGCAGCCAAGCCGAGGGACAGGGGAACACTGAAGCTTTCTTT